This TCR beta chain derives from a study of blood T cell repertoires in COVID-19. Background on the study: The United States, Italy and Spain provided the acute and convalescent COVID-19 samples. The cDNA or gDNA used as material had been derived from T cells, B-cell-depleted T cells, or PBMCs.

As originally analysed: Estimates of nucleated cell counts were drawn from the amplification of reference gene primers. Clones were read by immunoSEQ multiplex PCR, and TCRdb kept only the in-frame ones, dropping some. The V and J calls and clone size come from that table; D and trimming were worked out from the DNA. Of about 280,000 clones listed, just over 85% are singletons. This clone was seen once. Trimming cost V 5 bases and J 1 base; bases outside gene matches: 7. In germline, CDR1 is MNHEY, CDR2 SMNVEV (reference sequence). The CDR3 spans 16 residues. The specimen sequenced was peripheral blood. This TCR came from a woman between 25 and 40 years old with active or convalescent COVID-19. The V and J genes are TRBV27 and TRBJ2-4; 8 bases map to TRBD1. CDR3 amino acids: CASSPRTGLAKNIQYF. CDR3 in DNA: TGTGCCAGCAGTCCACGGACAGGGTTGGCCAAAAACATTCAGTACTTC.